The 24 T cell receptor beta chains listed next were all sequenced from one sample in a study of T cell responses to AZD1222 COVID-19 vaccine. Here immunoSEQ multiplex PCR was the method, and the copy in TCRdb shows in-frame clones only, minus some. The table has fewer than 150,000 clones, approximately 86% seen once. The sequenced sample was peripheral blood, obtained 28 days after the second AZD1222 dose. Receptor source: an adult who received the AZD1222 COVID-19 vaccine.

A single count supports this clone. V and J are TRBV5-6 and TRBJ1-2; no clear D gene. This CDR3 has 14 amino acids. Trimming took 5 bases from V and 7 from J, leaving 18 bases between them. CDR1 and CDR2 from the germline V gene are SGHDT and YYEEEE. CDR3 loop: CASRRLAASVGYTF. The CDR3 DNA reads TGTGCCAGCAGACGACTCGCAGCCAGTGTTGGCTACACCTTC.

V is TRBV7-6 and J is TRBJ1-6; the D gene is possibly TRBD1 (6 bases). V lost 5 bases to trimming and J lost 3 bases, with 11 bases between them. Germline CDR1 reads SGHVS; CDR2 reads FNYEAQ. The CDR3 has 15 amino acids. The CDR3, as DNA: TGTGCCAGCAGCAGGACAGCAATCTATAATTCACCCCTCCACTTT. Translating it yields CASSRTAIYNSPLHF.

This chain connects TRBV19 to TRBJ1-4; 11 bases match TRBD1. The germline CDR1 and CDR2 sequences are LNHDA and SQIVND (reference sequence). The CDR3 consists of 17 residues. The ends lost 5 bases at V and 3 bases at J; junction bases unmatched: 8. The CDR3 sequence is CASSPEGQGVSNEKLFF. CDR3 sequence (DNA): TGTGCCAGTAGTCCAGAGGGACAGGGGGTTTCTAATGAAAAACTGTTTTTT.

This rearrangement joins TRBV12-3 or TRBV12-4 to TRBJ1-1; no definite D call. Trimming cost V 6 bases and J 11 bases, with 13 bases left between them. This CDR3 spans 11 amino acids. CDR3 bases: TGTGCCAGCAGAGGGTCTATTAACGCTTTCTTT. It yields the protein CASRGSINAFF.

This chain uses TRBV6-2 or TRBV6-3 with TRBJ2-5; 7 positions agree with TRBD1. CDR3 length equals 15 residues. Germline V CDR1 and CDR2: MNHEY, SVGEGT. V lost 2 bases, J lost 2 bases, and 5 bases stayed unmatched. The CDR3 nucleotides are TGTGCCAGCAGTTACCTGGACAGGAGGCAAGAGACCCAGTACTTC. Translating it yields CASSYLDRRQETQYF.

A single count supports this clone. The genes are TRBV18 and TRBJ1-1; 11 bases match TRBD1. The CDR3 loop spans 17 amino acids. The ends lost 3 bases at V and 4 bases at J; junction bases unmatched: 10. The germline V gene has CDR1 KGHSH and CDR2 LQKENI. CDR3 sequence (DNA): TGTGCCAGCTCACCCAGAGGACAGGGGGCGCAGGGCACTGAAGCTTTCTTT. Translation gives CASSPRGQGAQGTEAFF. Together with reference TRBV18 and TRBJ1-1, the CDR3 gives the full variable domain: NAGVMQNPRHLVRRRGQEARLRCSPMKGHSHVYWYRQLPEEGLKFMVYLQKENIIDESGMPKERFSAEFPKEGPSILRIQQVVRGDSAAYFCASSPRGQGAQGTEAFFGQGTRLTVV.

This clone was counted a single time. CDR3 in amino acids: CASSWQRGVLEQYF. The CDR3 DNA reads as TGTGCCAGCAGCTGGCAGCGGGGGGTGCTCGAGCAGTACTTC. This chain links TRBV5-4 with TRBJ2-7; TRBD2 agrees at 9 bases. CDR1 and CDR2 from the germline V gene are SGHNT and YYREEE (reference sequence). The CDR3 totals 14 residues. After removal of 3 bases from V and 6 bases from J, the junction contained 7 bases not matched to a gene.

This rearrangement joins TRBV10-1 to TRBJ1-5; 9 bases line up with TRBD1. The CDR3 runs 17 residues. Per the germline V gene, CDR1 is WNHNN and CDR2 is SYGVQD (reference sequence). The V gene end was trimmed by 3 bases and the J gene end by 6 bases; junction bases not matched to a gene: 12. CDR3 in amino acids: CASSDGTGMSPAQPQHF. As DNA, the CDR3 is TGCGCCAGCAGTGATGGGACAGGGATGAGTCCGGCTCAGCCCCAGCATTTT.

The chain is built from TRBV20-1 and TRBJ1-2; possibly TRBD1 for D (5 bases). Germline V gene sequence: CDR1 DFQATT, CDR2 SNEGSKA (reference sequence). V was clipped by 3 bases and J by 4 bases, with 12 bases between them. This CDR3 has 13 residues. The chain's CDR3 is CSASRGMSYGYTF. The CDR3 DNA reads TGCAGTGCTAGTCGGGGCATGAGCTATGGCTACACCTTC.

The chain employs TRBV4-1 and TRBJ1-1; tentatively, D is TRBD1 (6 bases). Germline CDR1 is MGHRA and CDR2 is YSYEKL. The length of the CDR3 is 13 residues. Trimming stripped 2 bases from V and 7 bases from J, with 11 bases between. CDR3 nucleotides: TGCGCCAGCAGCCAAAGGGGAGGGGGTGAAGCTTTCTTT. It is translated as CASSQRGGGEAFF.

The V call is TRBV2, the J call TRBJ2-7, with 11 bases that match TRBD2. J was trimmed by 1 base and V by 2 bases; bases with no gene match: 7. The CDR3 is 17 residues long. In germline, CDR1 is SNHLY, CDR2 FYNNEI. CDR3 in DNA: TGTGCCAGCAGTGAATATCTAGGACTAGCGGGTTCCTACGAGCAGTACTTC. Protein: CASSEYLGLAGSYEQYF.

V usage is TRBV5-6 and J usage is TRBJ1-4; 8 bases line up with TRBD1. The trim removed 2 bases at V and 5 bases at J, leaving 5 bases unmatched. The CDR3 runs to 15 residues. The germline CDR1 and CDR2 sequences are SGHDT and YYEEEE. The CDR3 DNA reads TGTGCCAGCAGCTTCACCGGGACAGGCAATGAAAAACTGTTTTTT. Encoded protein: CASSFTGTGNEKLFF.

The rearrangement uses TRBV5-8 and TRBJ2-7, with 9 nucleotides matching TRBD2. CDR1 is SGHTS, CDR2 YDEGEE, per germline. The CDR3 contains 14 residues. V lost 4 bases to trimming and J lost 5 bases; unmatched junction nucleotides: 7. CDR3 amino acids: CASSMLAGMNEQYF. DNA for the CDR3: TGTGCCAGCAGCATGCTAGCGGGGATGAACGAGCAGTACTTC.

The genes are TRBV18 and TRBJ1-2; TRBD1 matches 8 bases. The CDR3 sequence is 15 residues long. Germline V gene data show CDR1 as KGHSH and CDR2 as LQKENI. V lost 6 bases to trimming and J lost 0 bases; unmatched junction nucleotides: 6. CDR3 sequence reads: CASSGGQGTNYGYTF. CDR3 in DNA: TGTGCCAGCTCTGGCGGACAGGGAACTAACTATGGCTACACCTTC.

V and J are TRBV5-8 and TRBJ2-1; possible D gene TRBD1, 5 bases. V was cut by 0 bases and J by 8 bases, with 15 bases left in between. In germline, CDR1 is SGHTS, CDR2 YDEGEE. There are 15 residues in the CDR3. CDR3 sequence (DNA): TGTGCCAGCAGCTTGGGGACATACGGGCGCGATGAGCAGTTCTTC. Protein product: CASSLGTYGRDEQFF. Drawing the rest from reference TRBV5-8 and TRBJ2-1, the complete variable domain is EAGVTQSPTHLIKTRGQQATLRCSPISGHTSVYWYQQALGLGLQFLLWYDEGEERNRGNFPPRFSGRQFPNYSSELNVNALELEDSALYLCASSLGTYGRDEQFFGPGTRLTVL.

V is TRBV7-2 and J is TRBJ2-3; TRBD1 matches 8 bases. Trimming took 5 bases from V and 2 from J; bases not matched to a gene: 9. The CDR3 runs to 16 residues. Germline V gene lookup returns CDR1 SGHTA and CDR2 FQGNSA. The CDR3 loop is CASSPRQGSFTDTQYF. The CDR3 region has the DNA TGTGCCAGCAGCCCAAGACAGGGGTCCTTCACAGATACGCAGTATTTT.

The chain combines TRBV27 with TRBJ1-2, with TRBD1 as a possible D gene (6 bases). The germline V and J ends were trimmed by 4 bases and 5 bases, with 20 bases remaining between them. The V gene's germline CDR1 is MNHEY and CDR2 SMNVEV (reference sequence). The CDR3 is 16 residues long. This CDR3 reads CASSSHGAGDVYGYTF. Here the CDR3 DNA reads TGTGCCAGCAGTTCCCACGGGGCAGGGGACGTTTATGGCTACACCTTC.

CDR3 amino acids: CASSLVRDTEAFF. In nucleotides, the CDR3 is TGTGCCAGCAGCTTAGTACGGGACACTGAAGCTTTCTTT. The chain recombines TRBV7-2 with TRBJ1-1, with D hard to call. The V end lost 1 base, the J end lost 3 bases, and 6 bases lay between the germline ends. Germline V gene sequence: CDR1 SGHTA, CDR2 FQGNSA. The CDR3 runs 13 residues.

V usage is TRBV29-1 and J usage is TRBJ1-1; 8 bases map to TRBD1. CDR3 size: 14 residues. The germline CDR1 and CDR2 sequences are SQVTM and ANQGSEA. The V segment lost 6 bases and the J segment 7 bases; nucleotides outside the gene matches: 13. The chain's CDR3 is CSVAQGARWDEAFF. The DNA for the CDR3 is TGCAGCGTCGCCCAGGGGGCCCGATGGGATGAAGCTTTCTTT. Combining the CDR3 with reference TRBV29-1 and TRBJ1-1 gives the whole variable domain SAVISQKPSRDICQRGTSLTIQCQVDSQVTMMFWYRQQPGQSLTLIATANQGSEATYESGFVIDKFPISRPNLTFSTLTVSNMSPEDSSIYLCSVAQGARWDEAFFGQGTRLTVV.

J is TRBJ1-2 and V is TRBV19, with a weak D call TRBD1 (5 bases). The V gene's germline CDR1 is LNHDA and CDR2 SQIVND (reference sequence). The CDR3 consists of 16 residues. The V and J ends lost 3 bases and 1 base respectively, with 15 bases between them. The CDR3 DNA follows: TGTGCCAGTAGTATGAGGGTCGTGGGGCGTAACTATGGCTACACCTTC. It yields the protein CASSMRVVGRNYGYTF.

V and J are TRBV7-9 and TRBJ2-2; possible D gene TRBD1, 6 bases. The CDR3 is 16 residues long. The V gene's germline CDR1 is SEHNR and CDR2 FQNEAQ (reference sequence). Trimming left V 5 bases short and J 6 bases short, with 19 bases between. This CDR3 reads CASSPPRGGESGELFF. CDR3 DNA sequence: TGTGCCAGCAGCCCCCCTCGAGGGGGAGAATCCGGGGAGCTGTTTTTT.

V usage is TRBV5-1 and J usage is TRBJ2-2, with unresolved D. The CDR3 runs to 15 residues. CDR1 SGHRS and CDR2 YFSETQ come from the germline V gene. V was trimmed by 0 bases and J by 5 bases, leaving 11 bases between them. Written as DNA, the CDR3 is TGCGCCAGCAGCTTGGGGACCGGACCAACCGGGGAGCTGTTTTTT. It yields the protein CASSLGTGPTGELFF.

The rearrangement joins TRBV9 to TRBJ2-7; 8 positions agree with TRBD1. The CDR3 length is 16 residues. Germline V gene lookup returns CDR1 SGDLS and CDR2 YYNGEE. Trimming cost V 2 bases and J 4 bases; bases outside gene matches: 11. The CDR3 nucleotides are TGTGCCAGCAGCGTTGAACCCGGGACAGGCAATTACGAGCAGTACTTC. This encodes CASSVEPGTGNYEQYF.

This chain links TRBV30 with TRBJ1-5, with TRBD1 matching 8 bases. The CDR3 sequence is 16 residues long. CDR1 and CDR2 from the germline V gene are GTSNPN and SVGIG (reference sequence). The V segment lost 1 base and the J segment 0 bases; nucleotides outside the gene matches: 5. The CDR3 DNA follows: TGTGCCTGGAGTGGACAGGGGCCACGTAGCAATCAGCCCCAGCATTTT. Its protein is CAWSGQGPRSNQPQHF.